This TCR beta chain came from a study of blood T cell repertoires in COVID-19. Overall study context: T cells, B-cell-depleted T cells, or PBMCs supplied cDNA or gDNA.

Original data processing: Estimation of nucleated cell counts was performed using reference gene primer amplification. TCRdb's copy holds only in-frame clones and misses some; the assay was immunoSEQ multiplex PCR. That table is the source of V, J and clone size, and D and trimming were worked out from the DNA. This sample has some 160,000 clones, with approximately 90% found just once. The length of the CDR3 is 16 residues. The V gene lost 4 bases and the J gene lost 2 bases, with 18 bases spanning the gap. Germline lookup yields CDR1 MNHNY and CDR2 SVGAGI (reference sequence). The chain recombines TRBV6-6 with TRBJ2-7; maybe TRBD2 (6 bases). The TCR sequence derives from a man aged 18 to 30 with acute or convalescent COVID-19. Sequencing used peripheral blood. The CDR3 is CASSWAGTQNAYEQYF. CDR3 nucleotide sequence: TGTGCCAGCAGTTGGGCGGGGACTCAAAACGCCTACGAGCAGTACTTC.